This entry features one TCR beta chain sequence. Its matching antigen is unknown. Germline V gene sequence: CDR1 SGHTS, CDR2 YDEGEE. J lost 4 bases, V lost 4 bases, and 6 bases had no gene match. The CDR3 length is 15 residues. One entry per CDR3 protein, called by TCRdb with MiXCR from the reads. The sample yields roughly 700,000 distinct CDR3 sequences, around 35% seen once. The sample comes from a study of T cell repertoires in cytomegalovirus infection. Study background: As its CMV epitopes, the study selected recently identified HLA-C-restricted and well-studied HLA-B-restricted targets. Public signatures in TCR beta pointed to CMV infection and matching HLA type. Whole-study findings and limits: HLA-C-restricted CMV clonotypes gave the most frequent clonotype in two of eight donors. Identification of carriers of CMV plus the relevant HLA was performed using cumulative public TCR beta family frequency.

The receptor was isolated from a human donor in good health (CMV status not recorded). Some clones in this sample may be carry-over from other donors' samples. The V gene is TRBV5-8, the J gene TRBJ1-2, with 11 nucleotides matching TRBD1. Source: cultured PBMCs, taken from culture after CMV antigen stimulation. The CDR3 DNA is TGTGCCAGCAGCCGAGGACAGGGGGCAACCTATGGCTACACCTTC. This gives the protein CASSRGQGATYGYTF.